These 25 T cell receptor beta chains were all obtained from the same sample, sequenced in a study of blood T cell repertoires in COVID-19. Measured with immunoSEQ multiplex PCR; TCRdb has only the in-frame clones, and not every one. The table has about 210,000 clones, about 86% seen once. Sequencing was performed on peripheral blood. Receptors originate from a woman aged 45-59 years with acute or convalescent COVID-19.

This clone was seen only once. The chain recombines TRBV28 with TRBJ1-6; no clear D gene. The CDR3 has 10 residues. V was pared by 5 bases and J by 14 bases, with 7 bases between. The germline gives CDR1 MDHEN, CDR2 SYDVKM. DNA for the CDR3: TGTGCCAGCAGTGGACTGACCCTCCACTTT. Encoded protein: CASSGLTLHF.

J is TRBJ2-5 and V is TRBV5-4, with 7 bases lining up with TRBD1. Germline values: CDR1 SGHNT, CDR2 YYREEE (reference sequence). V shed 5 bases, J shed 1 base, and the junction held 8 bases outside the gene matches. CDR3 length: 15 residues. The CDR3 DNA reads TGTGCCAGCAGTCCCCCGGGACAGCCCCAAGAGACCCAGTACTTC. It yields the protein CASSPPGQPQETQYF.

The J gene is TRBJ1-2, the V gene TRBV18; 8 nucleotides match TRBD1. Trimming cost V 3 bases and J 3 bases; bases outside gene matches: 9. Per the germline V gene, CDR1 is KGHSH and CDR2 is LQKENI. CDR3 length: 16 residues. The CDR3 here is CASSPGGPTGDYGYTF. The CDR3 nucleotides are TGTGCCAGCTCACCGGGGGGTCCGACAGGGGACTATGGCTACACCTTC.

The CDR3 coding sequence is TGTGCCAGCAGTTTACAGGGGTCTACCTACAATGAGCAGTTCTTC. The encoded protein is CASSLQGSTYNEQFF. The chain carries TRBV27 and TRBJ2-1; D perhaps matches TRBD1 (6 bases). V was pared by 2 bases and J by 2 bases, with 10 bases between. The CDR3 contains 15 residues. Germline V CDR1 and CDR2: MNHEY, SMNVEV (reference sequence).

This chain uses TRBV7-9 with TRBJ1-1; D possibly corresponds to TRBD1 (6 bases). Germline CDR1 reads SEHNR; CDR2 reads FQNEAQ (reference sequence). Between the trimmed V and J ends, which lost 2 bases and 7 bases, there was a span of 14 bases. CDR3 length equals 14 residues. In DNA, the CDR3 is TGTGCCAGCAGCTTAATGGGGGCTCTAAATGAAGCTTTCTTT. Its protein is CASSLMGALNEAFF. Looking up the rest from reference TRBV7-9 and TRBJ1-1 gives the full variable domain: DTGVSQNPRHKITKRGQNVTFRCDPISEHNRLYWYRQTLGQGPEFLTYFQNEAQLEKSRLLSDRFSAERPKGSFSTLEIQRTEQGDSAMYLCASSLMGALNEAFFGQGTRLTVV.

The gene calls are TRBV5-4 and TRBJ2-2; 7 positions match TRBD1. The CDR3 runs to 17 residues. Germline V CDR1 and CDR2: SGHNT, YYREEE (reference sequence). With V trimmed by 4 bases and J by 1 base, 10 bases remained unmatched. The CDR3 loop reads CASSRQYGQVNTGELFF. As DNA, the CDR3 is TGTGCCAGCAGCAGGCAGTATGGACAGGTGAACACCGGGGAGCTGTTTTTT.

The CDR3 nucleotides are TGTGCCAGCAGCTTAGCGGGCCGCTATGGCTACACCTTC. It is translated as CASSLAGRYGYTF. The V call is TRBV7-2, the J call TRBJ1-2; D is uncertain. The CDR3 runs 13 residues. V lost 0 bases to trimming and J lost 4 bases, with 6 bases between them. The germline V gene has CDR1 SGHTA and CDR2 FQGNSA.

CDR3: CASSPSIGSSYEQYF. CDR3 in DNA: TGTGCCAGCTCACCATCGATCGGGAGCTCCTACGAGCAGTACTTC. The chain carries TRBV18 and TRBJ2-7; maybe TRBD2 (6 bases). V lost 2 bases and J 0 bases, leaving 11 bases between the germline ends. CDR1 KGHSH and CDR2 LQKENI come from the germline V gene. The CDR3 is made up of 15 amino acids.

The J gene is TRBJ1-2, the V gene TRBV7-9, with 8 bases aligning to TRBD1. Germline lookup yields CDR1 SEHNR and CDR2 FQNEAQ (reference sequence). After removal of 4 bases from V and 3 bases from J, the junction contained 7 bases not matched to a gene. This CDR3 is built from 15 residues. The CDR3, as DNA: TGTGCCAGCAGCTCTCACAGGGGGGATGACTATGGCTACACCTTC. As protein: CASSSHRGDDYGYTF.

The chain couples TRBV11-2 to TRBJ1-1, with D perhaps TRBD1 (5 bases). Germline V gives CDR1 SGHAT, CDR2 FQNNGV. The CDR3 runs to 16 residues. Trimming shortened V by 2 bases and J by 0 bases, and 13 bases separated the two germline ends. The DNA for the CDR3 is TGTGCCAGCAGCTTAAGGCAGGGAGGAATGAACACTGAAGCTTTCTTT. Translated: CASSLRQGGMNTEAFF.

The chain couples TRBV5-6 to TRBJ2-1, with D maybe TRBD2 (5 bases). The V end lost 4 bases, the J end lost 7 bases, and 15 bases lay between the germline ends. CDR1 and CDR2 (germline): SGHDT, YYEEEE. The CDR3 has 14 amino acids. CDR3 bases: TGTGCCAGCAGCCCCACTAGGGCTAGTAATGAGCAGTTCTTC. Translation gives CASSPTRASNEQFF.

The rearrangement uses TRBV19 and TRBJ2-2; no reliable D call. CDR3 size: 17 residues. Trimming removed 5 bases at V and 7 bases at J, with 23 bases between. CDR1 and CDR2 from the germline V gene are LNHDA and SQIVND (reference sequence). Here the CDR3 reads CASSLDLAHLGGGELFF. The CDR3 DNA reads as TGTGCCAGTAGTCTCGATCTGGCCCATTTAGGCGGCGGGGAGCTGTTTTTT.

V usage is TRBV6-2 or TRBV6-3 and J usage is TRBJ2-1; D might be TRBD2 (5 bases). Per the germline V gene, CDR1 is MNHEY and CDR2 is SVGEGT. The CDR3 is 13 amino acids. Trimming stripped 2 bases from V and 10 bases from J, with 12 bases between. The CDR3 reads CASSYRLAGEQFF. The CDR3 nucleotides are TGTGCCAGCAGTTACCGGCTAGCCGGGGAGCAGTTCTTC.

In nucleotides, the CDR3 is TGCGCCAGCAGCCATACTACGGGGGGCAATGAGCAGTTCTTC. As protein: CASSHTTGGNEQFF. The V gene is TRBV4-1, the J gene TRBJ2-1, with TRBD2 identical over 7 bases. The CDR3 length is 14 residues. Per germline, CDR1 MGHRA and CDR2 YSYEKL. V shed 3 bases, J shed 6 bases, and the junction held 5 bases outside the gene matches.

The genes are TRBV4-1 and TRBJ1-1; D is undetermined. Between the trimmed V and J ends, which lost 0 bases and 3 bases, there was a span of 11 bases. Germline V gene sequence: CDR1 MGHRA, CDR2 YSYEKL. The CDR3 covers 15 residues. DNA for the CDR3: TGCGCCAGCAGCCAAGATGTCCGGGATTACACTGAAGCTTTCTTT. It codes for CASSQDVRDYTEAFF.

The chain links TRBV6-6 to TRBJ2-3; 10 bases map to TRBD2. CDR3 length: 14 amino acids. In germline, CDR1 is MNHNY, CDR2 SVGAGI (reference sequence). V lost 8 bases, J lost 5 bases, and 7 bases stayed unmatched. This CDR3 is CASRASGSVDTQYF. CDR3 nucleotide sequence: TGTGCCAGCCGCGCTAGCGGGAGTGTAGATACGCAGTATTTT.

The chain has TRBV5-1 and TRBJ2-5; 9 bases line up with TRBD2. Germline trimming cut 4 bases from V and 5 bases from J; bases unmatched to any gene: 12. Germline V CDR1 and CDR2: SGHRS, YFSETQ. CDR3 length equals 16 residues. CDR3 in DNA: TGCGCCAGCAGCCACCTTGCGGGAGGGCCGTGGGAGACCCAGTACTTC. It codes for CASSHLAGGPWETQYF.

The chain carries TRBV29-1 and TRBJ2-7, with 8 bases matching TRBD2. V shed 3 bases, J shed 1 base, and the junction held 2 bases outside the gene matches. Germline V gene lookup returns CDR1 SQVTM and CDR2 ANQGSEA. The CDR3 consists of 13 residues. The CDR3 reads CSVEASGSYEQYF. In DNA, the CDR3 is TGCAGCGTTGAGGCTAGCGGGTCCTACGAGCAGTACTTC.

The chain carries TRBV7-8 and TRBJ1-2; tentatively, D is TRBD1 (5 bases). This CDR3 is 16 amino acids long. CDR1 and CDR2 (germline): SGHVS, FQNEAQ. Trimming took off 5 bases at V and 5 bases at J, with 21 bases between the two ends. The CDR3 is CASSPLGGGELYGYTF. Here the CDR3 DNA reads TGTGCCAGCAGCCCGTTAGGCGGGGGGGAATTATATGGCTACACCTTC.

The chain has TRBV11-3 and TRBJ2-1; 7 bases align to TRBD2. Losses at the gene ends were 5 bases for V and 0 bases for J; bases not matched to a gene: 7. From germline, CDR1 is SGHNT and CDR2 YENEEA. The CDR3 has 16 amino acids. CDR3 residues: CASSLGGGSSYNEQFF. The CDR3 nucleotides read TGTGCCAGCAGCCTCGGTGGCGGGAGCTCCTACAATGAGCAGTTCTTC.

This clone has at least ten counts. The V and J genes are TRBV24-1 and TRBJ1-5; maybe TRBD1 (6 bases). CDR3 length: 16 residues. V lost 3 bases to trimming and J lost 5 bases, with 16 bases between them. Germline CDR1 is KGHDR and CDR2 is SFDVKD. The CDR3 reads CATSDAETGIHQPQHF. The DNA of the CDR3 is TGTGCCACCAGTGATGCCGAAACAGGGATCCATCAGCCCCAGCATTTT.

The chain recombines TRBV7-8 with TRBJ2-7; TRBD2 matches 7 bases. V lost 5 bases to trimming and J lost 4 bases; unmatched junction nucleotides: 8. Per the germline V gene, CDR1 is SGHVS and CDR2 is FQNEAQ. CDR3 size: 14 residues. CDR3 loop: CASSHGGTVYEQYF. The CDR3 coding sequence is TGTGCCAGCAGCCACGGGGGGACCGTTTACGAGCAGTACTTC.

This chain uses TRBV6-5 with TRBJ1-6; tentative D call: TRBD1 (6 bases). Germline values: CDR1 MNHEY, CDR2 SVGAGI. The V and J ends lost 4 bases and 9 bases respectively, with 13 bases between them. The CDR3 is 14 amino acids. The CDR3 sequence is CASSSTGSSSPLHF. The CDR3 DNA reads as TGTGCCAGCAGTTCCACAGGGTCGTCTTCACCCCTCCACTTT.

This clone was seen a handful of times. The chain combines TRBV2 with TRBJ2-7; TRBD1 is a possible D gene (6 bases). V was cut by 5 bases and J by 7 bases, with 21 bases left in between. This CDR3 has 15 residues. Per the germline V gene, CDR1 is SNHLY and CDR2 is FYNNEI. DNA for the CDR3: TGTGCCAGCAGTAGAGACTCAGGGGTACCGGGGGAGCAGTACTTC. Encoded protein: CASSRDSGVPGEQYF.

This chain links TRBV21-1 with TRBJ2-7; the listed D gene, TRBD1, was not tested against the DNA. TRBV21-1 is a pseudogene segment. The CDR3 covers 18 residues. CDR3 DNA: TGTGCCAGCAACCCTGAGAGTCCACTTCCGGGACAGAACTACGAGCAGTACTTC. It codes for CASNPESPLPGQNYEQYF.